The 24 T cell receptor beta chains reported below all come from one sample, sequenced in a study of blood T cell repertoires in COVID-19. Here immunoSEQ multiplex PCR was the method, and the copy in TCRdb shows in-frame clones only, minus some. The table has 450,000 or so clones, about nine tenths seen once. The sequencing sample was made of PBMCs or T cells enriched from blood (not recorded which). The receptor set was obtained from a young man who had recovered from COVID-19.

This clone appeared once. This chain joins TRBV6-5 and TRBJ2-7; maybe TRBD1 (6 bases). CDR1 is MNHEY, CDR2 SVGAGI, per germline. The CDR3 loop spans 13 amino acids. The V and J ends lost 6 bases and 4 bases respectively, with 13 bases between them. The DNA of the CDR3 is TGTGCCAGCAGAAGGCAGGGGTTTTACGAGCAGTACTTC. It is translated as CASRRQGFYEQYF.

This clone was observed a single time. The chain links TRBV6-2 or TRBV6-3 to TRBJ2-1; D is unclear. V lost 6 bases and J lost 10, with 10 bases in between. Germline V gene data show CDR1 as MNHEY and CDR2 as SVGEGT. The CDR3 runs 11 residues. Written as DNA, the CDR3 is TGTGCCAGCAGCCCCGCCCGGGAGCAGTTCTTC. This gives the protein CASSPAREQFF.

The V call is TRBV5-4, the J call TRBJ1-1, with D maybe TRBD1 (5 bases). V was trimmed by 1 base and J by 6 bases, leaving 7 bases between them. The CDR3 runs 12 residues. The germline V gene has CDR1 SGHNT and CDR2 YYREEE (reference sequence). The CDR3 DNA reads TGTGCCAGCAGCTTGTCGGGGGCTGAAGCTTTCTTT. Residues: CASSLSGAEAFF.

The chain is built from TRBV19 and TRBJ1-1; the D gene is possibly TRBD1 (5 bases). Trimming pared 3 bases from V and 6 bases from J, leaving 14 bases between. Germline CDR1 and CDR2: LNHDA and SQIVND (reference sequence). The CDR3 consists of 14 residues. The CDR3 loop is CASSITLGGAEAFF. The CDR3 nucleotides are TGTGCCAGTAGTATTACCTTGGGGGGGGCTGAAGCTTTCTTT.

This chain connects TRBV5-4 to TRBJ1-4, with 7 bases fitting TRBD1. With 4 bases clipped from V and 5 bases from J, the junction kept 5 bases outside the gene matches. The CDR3 is 14 amino acids. Germline lookup yields CDR1 SGHNT and CDR2 YYREEE (reference sequence). The CDR3 nucleotides are TGTGCCAGCAGCCCGGGACAGCGGAATGAAAAACTGTTTTTT. Protein: CASSPGQRNEKLFF.

This sequence joins TRBV5-6 and TRBJ1-2, with TRBD1 identical over 8 bases. The CDR3 is made up of 14 amino acids. The V gene's germline CDR1 is SGHDT and CDR2 YYEEEE. After removal of 4 bases from V and 4 bases from J, the junction contained 6 bases not matched to a gene. The CDR3 DNA reads as TGTGCCAGCAGCCTGTCCGGGACAGGCTATGGCTACACCTTC. Amino acids: CASSLSGTGYGYTF.

V and J are TRBV25-1 and TRBJ2-2; D gene uncertain. The CDR3 spans 15 residues. CDR1 and CDR2 from the germline V gene are MGHDK and SYGVNS. With 2 bases removed from V and 4 bases from J, the gap between germline ends came to 11 bases. CDR3 nucleotides: TGTGCCAGCAGTGAAGCTTGGCGGTCCACCGGGGAGCTGTTTTTT. Translated, it gives CASSEAWRSTGELFF.

The rearrangement joins TRBV5-1 to TRBJ1-6; 7 nucleotides match TRBD1. The CDR3 is 15 amino acids. With V trimmed by 0 bases and J by 9 bases, 6 bases remained unmatched. CDR1 is SGHRS, CDR2 YFSETQ, per germline. For the CDR3, the DNA is TGCGCCAGCAGCTTGGATCCAGGGGGAGGTTCACCCCTCCACTTT. It yields the protein CASSLDPGGGSPLHF.

The chain combines TRBV9 with TRBJ2-7; 9 nucleotides match TRBD1. CDR1 is SGDLS, CDR2 YYNGEE, per germline. This CDR3 contains 15 residues. J gave up 4 bases and V 1 base, and 6 bases lay outside the gene matches. CDR3 coding DNA: TGTGCCAGCAGCGTAAATACAGGGGGCCTTTACGAGCAGTACTTC. It encodes CASSVNTGGLYEQYF.

The chain uses TRBV7-6 and TRBJ1-6; D is perhaps TRBD1 (5 bases). Germline values: CDR1 SGHVS, CDR2 FNYEAQ. Trimming pared 1 base from V and 6 bases from J, leaving 25 bases between. The CDR3 loop spans 20 amino acids. This chain's CDR3 is CASSLDAPSLGGKSNSPLHF. The DNA of the CDR3 is TGTGCCAGCAGCTTAGACGCCCCCTCATTGGGGGGTAAGAGTAATTCACCCCTCCACTTT.

V gene TRBV7-9 combines with J gene TRBJ1-4; D gene uncertain. Germline V gene sequence: CDR1 SEHNR, CDR2 FQNEAQ (reference sequence). V was shortened by 2 bases and J by 3 bases, with 16 bases between the two germline ends. This CDR3 is built from 17 residues. The CDR3 here is CASSLRSFSHPNEKLFF. DNA for the CDR3: TGTGCCAGCAGCTTAAGGAGCTTCTCCCATCCTAATGAAAAACTGTTTTTT.

This rearrangement joins TRBV28 to TRBJ2-7; 11 positions agree with TRBD2. This CDR3 has 17 amino acids. The V and J ends lost 5 bases and 6 bases, in that order; junction bases with no gene match: 15. Germline loops: CDR1 MDHEN, CDR2 SYDVKM. The DNA of the CDR3 is TGTGCCAGCAGTCGGACCGGACTAGCGGGCGCCCTTGGCGAGCAGTACTTC. Translating it yields CASSRTGLAGALGEQYF.

The rearrangement uses TRBV19 and TRBJ1-2; TRBD1 matches 8 bases. Germline CDR1 is LNHDA and CDR2 is SQIVND (reference sequence). The trim removed 7 bases at V and 3 bases at J, leaving 7 bases unmatched. The CDR3 has 14 amino acids. CDR3 coding DNA: TGTGCCAGTACTACGGGACAGGAATACTATGGCTACACCTTC. It translates to CASTTGQEYYGYTF.

CDR3 bases: TGCGCCAGCAGCCGGCTAGGTATCGAGCAGTTCTTC. Translation gives CASSRLGIEQFF. This chain joins TRBV5-1 and TRBJ2-1; D is undetermined. Germline CDR1 and CDR2: SGHRS and YFSETQ. The CDR3 runs to 12 residues. Trimming took 4 bases from V and 10 from J, leaving 12 bases between them.

The CDR3 sequence is CASRTVQGPMNTEAFF. The CDR3 DNA reads TGTGCCAGCAGGACCGTACAGGGGCCCATGAACACTGAAGCTTTCTTT. The chain links TRBV11-2 to TRBJ1-1, with TRBD1 matching 7 bases. V was clipped by 6 bases and J by 0 bases; unmatched bases: 10. The CDR3 contains 16 residues. CDR1 and CDR2 (germline): SGHAT, FQNNGV.

This chain joins TRBV5-8 and TRBJ1-5; 7 bases line up with TRBD1. The CDR3 consists of 13 residues. V shed 5 bases, J shed 4 bases, and the junction held 3 bases outside the gene matches. CDR1 is SGHTS and CDR2 is YDEGEE in the germline V gene. CDR3 protein: CASSRDRNQPQHF. CDR3 DNA: TGTGCCAGCAGTCGGGACAGAAATCAGCCCCAGCATTTT.

The gene calls are TRBV3-1 (or the pseudogene TRBV3-2) and TRBJ1-1; 7 nucleotides match TRBD1. Looked up from germline, CDR1 is LGHDT and CDR2 is YNNKEL (reference sequence). V lost 6 bases, J lost 7 bases, and 2 bases stayed unmatched. CDR3 length: 11 residues. The DNA for the CDR3 is TGTGCCAGCAGACGGGACAGTGAAGCTTTCTTT. Translating gives CASRRDSEAFF.

This clone was recorded only once. The rearrangement links TRBV6-1 to TRBJ1-5, with D tentatively TRBD1 (6 bases). V lost 4 bases and J 0 bases, leaving 19 bases between the germline ends. In germline, CDR1 is MNHNS, CDR2 SASEGT. CDR3 length equals 18 residues. The CDR3 here is CASSVGRGAENSNQPQHF. The CDR3 DNA follows: TGTGCCAGCAGTGTGGGGAGGGGGGCTGAAAATAGCAATCAGCCCCAGCATTTT.

The gene calls are TRBV25-1 and TRBJ1-6; a possible D gene is TRBD1 (5 bases). Germline V lookup: CDR1 MGHDK, CDR2 SYGVNS. This CDR3 region has 14 residues. V lost 3 bases and J lost 10, with 13 bases in between. In nucleotides, the CDR3 is TGTGCCAGCAGTGATGCCGGGGGATCCTCACCCCTCCACTTT. It specifies CASSDAGGSSPLHF.

The chain is built from TRBV28 and TRBJ2-4; D gene unclear. The CDR3 sequence is 13 residues long. Germline lookup yields CDR1 MDHEN and CDR2 SYDVKM. Trimming removed 6 bases from V and 7 bases from J, with 13 bases in between. CDR3 coding DNA: TGTGCCAGCAGCCGTCCCCCGGAGAACATTCAGTACTTC. This sequence encodes CASSRPPENIQYF.

The rearrangement uses TRBV5-1 and TRBJ1-3; TRBD1 aligns across 9 bases. Trimming took 4 bases from V and 0 from J; bases not matched to a gene: 5. CDR1 and CDR2 from the germline V gene are SGHRS and YFSETQ. The CDR3 length is 16 residues. CDR3 loop: CASSLQGANSGNTIYF. For the CDR3, the DNA is TGCGCCAGCAGCCTACAGGGGGCCAACTCTGGAAACACCATATATTTT.

The chain employs TRBV2 and TRBJ1-3; 11 nucleotides line up with TRBD1. This CDR3 has 15 amino acids. The ends lost 4 bases at V and 2 bases at J; junction bases unmatched: 1. Looked up from germline, CDR1 is SNHLY and CDR2 is FYNNEI. CDR3 amino acids: CASSGTGGTGNTIYF. The CDR3 bases are TGTGCCAGCAGTGGGACAGGGGGCACTGGAAACACCATATATTTT.

Here the CDR3 DNA reads TGTGCCAGCAGTGCCGGGTATAATTCACCCCTCCACTTT. As protein: CASSAGYNSPLHF. The chain employs TRBV27 and TRBJ1-6; no reliable D call. Germline values: CDR1 MNHEY, CDR2 SMNVEV (reference sequence). V was pared by 5 bases and J by 4 bases, with 6 bases between. This CDR3 spans 13 amino acids.

This rearrangement joins TRBV6-5 to TRBJ1-2; D may be TRBD1 (5 bases). The CDR3 spans 14 residues. Germline CDR1 reads MNHEY; CDR2 reads SVGAGI. V shed 2 bases and J shed 4 bases, with 11 bases lying between them. The CDR3 here is CASSYQGQTYGYTF. The CDR3 coding sequence is TGTGCCAGCAGTTACCAGGGTCAGACCTATGGCTACACCTTC.